The 24 T cell receptor beta chains below come from one sample, sequenced in a study of STAT5B mutations in CD4+ large granular lymphocyte leukemia. Repertoires were generated with immunoSEQ multiplex PCR, while TCRdb's copy carries only in-frame clones and drops some. The sample has about 2,200 clones, 60% to 75% seen once. Sequenced input: PBMCs. The source is a woman aged 70-85 years with CD4+ T-cell large granular lymphocyte leukemia.

V and J are TRBV5-1 and TRBJ2-5, with 10 nucleotides matching TRBD1. V lost 5 bases to trimming and J lost 4 bases; unmatched junction nucleotides: 11. CDR1 and CDR2 (germline): SGHRS, YFSETQ. This CDR3 contains 16 residues. The CDR3 bases are TGCGCCAGCAGTTATCAGCGGGGACAGGGGTTAGAGACCCAGTACTTC. This sequence encodes CASSYQRGQGLETQYF.

The J gene is TRBJ2-2, the V gene TRBV10-3; 10 positions match TRBD1. The CDR3 length is 16 residues. V lost 0 bases and J lost 4; bases outside the gene matches: 2. The V gene's germline CDR1 is ENHRY and CDR2 SYGVKD. CDR3 amino acids: CAISESRTGGTGELFF. In DNA, the CDR3 is TGTGCCATCAGTGAGTCCAGGACAGGGGGCACCGGGGAGCTGTTTTTT.

This rearrangement joins TRBV7-8 to TRBJ1-5, with TRBD1 as a possible D gene (6 bases). In germline, CDR1 is SGHVS, CDR2 FQNEAQ. The CDR3 is made up of 17 amino acids. Deletions cut 5 bases from V and 2 bases from J, with 19 bases between. In DNA form, the CDR3 reads TGTGCCAGCAGCCCGGACGCCGGGACACCATGCAATCAGCCCCAGCATTTT. This sequence encodes CASSPDAGTPCNQPQHF.

The chain couples TRBV6-6 to TRBJ2-2; 7 bases map to TRBD2. The germline CDR1 and CDR2 sequences are MNHNY and SVGAGI (reference sequence). Trimming removed 7 bases from V and 4 bases from J; junction bases left unmatched: 9. There are 15 residues in the CDR3. The CDR3, as DNA: TGTGCCAGCATTAATACGGGGGGTGGCACCGGGGAGCTGTTTTTT. Its protein is CASINTGGGTGELFF.

This chain connects TRBV5-1 to TRBJ1-6, with TRBD1 identical over 7 bases. Germline V gene data show CDR1 as SGHRS and CDR2 as YFSETQ. J was trimmed by 10 bases and V by 0 bases; bases with no gene match: 7. The CDR3 contains 15 residues. As DNA, the CDR3 is TGCGCCAGCAGCTTGGGGGCAGGGGGTAACTCACCCCTCCACTTT. It codes for CASSLGAGGNSPLHF. Together with reference TRBV5-1 and TRBJ1-6, the CDR3 gives the full variable domain: KAGVTQTPRYLIKTRGQQVTLSCSPISGHRSVSWYQQTPGQGLQFLFEYFSETQRNKGNFPGRFSGRQFSNSRSEMNVSTLELGDSALYLCASSLGAGGNSPLHFGNGTRLTVT.

This clone was picked up one time. This chain uses TRBV5-1 with TRBJ1-4; D call uncertain. The CDR3 is made up of 14 amino acids. V was trimmed by 5 bases and J by 8 bases, leaving 16 bases between them. Germline CDR1 SGHRS, CDR2 YFSETQ. The CDR3 loop is CASRLWASGEKLFF. The CDR3 nucleotides read TGCGCCAGCAGATTGTGGGCCTCGGGCGAAAAACTGTTTTTT.

This clone was counted between two and nine times. This chain connects TRBV5-1 to TRBJ2-1; possible D gene TRBD2, 5 bases. This CDR3 contains 15 residues. The V and J ends lost 1 base and 5 bases respectively, with 13 bases between them. Germline V lookup: CDR1 SGHRS, CDR2 YFSETQ. CDR3 in amino acids: CASSLTSVADNEQFF. CDR3 bases: TGCGCCAGCAGCTTGACTAGTGTAGCCGACAATGAGCAGTTCTTC. Drawing the rest from reference TRBV5-1 and TRBJ2-1, the complete variable domain is KAGVTQTPRYLIKTRGQQVTLSCSPISGHRSVSWYQQTPGQGLQFLFEYFSETQRNKGNFPGRFSGRQFSNSRSEMNVSTLELGDSALYLCASSLTSVADNEQFFGPGTRLTVL.

This chain connects TRBV4-1 to TRBJ1-5; D call uncertain. The V gene's germline CDR1 is MGHRA and CDR2 YSYEKL. CDR3 size: 13 residues. V was shortened by 0 bases and J by 1 base, with 1 base between the two germline ends. DNA of the CDR3: TGCGCCAGCAGCCAAGAGAGCAATCAGCCCCAGCATTTT. Translating it yields CASSQESNQPQHF.

The chain links TRBV19 to TRBJ2-1, with 7 bases matching TRBD2. Germline loops: CDR1 LNHDA, CDR2 SQIVND (reference sequence). With 7 bases clipped from V and 8 bases from J, the junction kept 8 bases outside the gene matches. This CDR3 is 13 amino acids long. This CDR3 reads CASKGGRGDEQFF. Here the CDR3 DNA reads TGTGCCAGTAAGGGCGGGAGAGGGGATGAGCAGTTCTTC.

The chain couples TRBV2 to TRBJ1-1, with no clear D. Deletions cut 6 bases from V and 4 bases from J, with 12 bases between. Per the germline V gene, CDR1 is SNHLY and CDR2 is FYNNEI. CDR3 size: 13 residues. This CDR3 reads CASSASSLTEAFF. The DNA of the CDR3 is TGTGCCAGCAGCGCGTCGTCCCTCACTGAAGCTTTCTTT.

This chain links TRBV10-3 with TRBJ1-5; D call uncertain. Germline V gene lookup returns CDR1 ENHRY and CDR2 SYGVKD. Trimming left V 7 bases short and J 3 bases short, with 10 bases between. This CDR3 spans 13 amino acids. The CDR3 DNA reads as TGTGCCATCACCGGAGATCTCAATCAGCCCCAGCATTTT. It is translated as CAITGDLNQPQHF.

The chain is built from TRBV7-2 and TRBJ2-7, with unresolved D. The germline V gene encodes CDR1 SGHTA and CDR2 FQGNSA. The CDR3 is made up of 13 amino acids. V dropped 1 base and J dropped 3 bases, with 7 bases sitting between them. CDR3 region: CASSLGKSYEQYF. The CDR3 DNA is TGTGCCAGCAGCTTAGGGAAGAGCTACGAGCAGTACTTC.

V gene TRBV21-1 combines with J gene TRBJ2-7; no check of the table's D call, TRBD2, against the DNA was made. TRBV21-1 is assigned pseudogene status. The CDR3 totals 17 residues. This CDR3 is CASSKGRERPPPYEQYF. The CDR3 coding sequence is TGTGCCAGCAGCAAAGGACGGGAGCGACCACCACCCTACGAGCAGTACTTC.

The chain combines TRBV6-6 with TRBJ2-3; 7 nucleotides align to TRBD1. CDR1 is MNHNY, CDR2 SVGAGI, per germline (reference sequence). The V gene end was trimmed by 2 bases and the J gene end by 0 bases; junction bases not matched to a gene: 2. This CDR3 has 15 amino acids. CDR3 sequence: CASSYDRDSTDTQYF. The CDR3 bases are TGTGCCAGCAGTTACGACAGGGATAGCACAGATACGCAGTATTTT.

The genes are TRBV4-2 and TRBJ2-2; no firm D call. This CDR3 is built from 13 residues. The germline CDR1 and CDR2 sequences are LGHNA and YNFKEQ. V was pared by 0 bases and J by 6 bases, with 5 bases between. CDR3: CASSQDRSGELFF. The CDR3 DNA follows: TGTGCCAGCAGCCAAGATCGGTCCGGGGAGCTGTTTTTT.

The chain is built from TRBV6-5 and TRBJ2-4; 7 bases are shared with TRBD1. Germline V lookup: CDR1 MNHEY, CDR2 SVGAGI. The CDR3 loop spans 14 amino acids. Germline trimming cut 5 bases from V and 7 bases from J; bases unmatched to any gene: 8. CDR3 nucleotide sequence: TGTGCCAGCAGTAGTCAGACAGGGATGAACATTCAGTACTTC. Encoded protein: CASSSQTGMNIQYF.

The V call is TRBV6-4, the J call TRBJ2-1, with a weak D call TRBD2 (7 bases). V dropped 6 bases and J dropped 6 bases, with 12 bases sitting between them. The length of the CDR3 is 13 residues. CDR1 MRHNA and CDR2 SNTAGT come from the germline V gene. The CDR3 loop is CASSRGGGNEQFF. For the CDR3, the DNA is TGTGCCAGCAGCAGGGGCGGGGGCAATGAGCAGTTCTTC.

The chain links TRBV21-1 to TRBJ1-3. TRBV21-1 is flagged as a pseudogene. This CDR3 comprises 13 residues. The CDR3 loop reads CASIILSGNTIYF. In DNA form, the CDR3 reads TGTGCCAGCATCATACTCTCTGGAAACACCATATATTTT.

The chain recombines TRBV6-4 with TRBJ2-2; 7 bases are a match to TRBD1. The CDR3 runs to 15 residues. CDR1 MRHNA and CDR2 SNTAGT come from the germline V gene. V gave up 6 bases and J gave up 0 bases; unmatched junction bases: 4. The CDR3 here is CASSDRETNTGELFF. The CDR3 DNA follows: TGTGCCAGCAGCGACAGGGAGACGAACACCGGGGAGCTGTTTTTT.

V is TRBV7-8 and J is TRBJ2-7; TRBD1 matches 8 bases. V was pared by 5 bases and J by 0 bases, with 6 bases of the junction left unmatched. The CDR3 is 15 residues long. CDR1 and CDR2 (germline): SGHVS, FQNEAQ. Written as DNA, the CDR3 is TGTGCCAGCAGCAAAGACGGGACAGGCTCCTACGAGCAGTACTTC. It translates to CASSKDGTGSYEQYF.

This rearrangement joins TRBV7-2 to TRBJ2-5, with TRBD1 matching over 7 bases. CDR1 and CDR2 from the germline V gene are SGHTA and FQGNSA. This CDR3 has 15 residues. V was pared by 1 base and J by 7 bases, with 9 bases of the junction left unmatched. This chain's CDR3 is CASSLGGQAGGTQYF. CDR3 DNA sequence: TGTGCCAGCAGCTTAGGCGGACAGGCTGGGGGGACCCAGTACTTC.

This chain connects TRBV2 to TRBJ1-2; 8 nucleotides match TRBD1. CDR1 and CDR2 (germline): SNHLY, FYNNEI. CDR3 length: 17 amino acids. V gave up 7 bases and J gave up 1 base; unmatched junction bases: 14. The CDR3 region has the DNA TGTGCCAGCAAAAGTCCGGGACAGGCTCTTCTTAACTATGGCTACACCTTC. This sequence encodes CASKSPGQALLNYGYTF.

This chain uses TRBV15 with TRBJ1-4; D is ambiguous. The germline V gene has CDR1 LNHNV and CDR2 YYDKDF (reference sequence). CDR3 size: 15 residues. The V end lost 1 base, the J end lost 3 bases, and 9 bases lay between the germline ends. In DNA form, the CDR3 reads TGTGCCACCAGCAGAGGGGATAACGCTAATGAAAAACTGTTTTTT. It specifies CATSRGDNANEKLFF.

The chain combines TRBV14 with TRBJ2-3; 11 bases align to TRBD2. The V and J ends lost 2 bases and 0 bases, in that order; junction bases with no gene match: 13. This CDR3 has 20 amino acids. Germline CDR1 and CDR2: SGHDN and FVKESK. In DNA form, the CDR3 reads TGTGCCAGCAGCCAAAGTCTAGCGGGGGGCCGCTTCTCTAGCACAGATACGCAGTATTTT. It is translated as CASSQSLAGGRFSSTDTQYF.